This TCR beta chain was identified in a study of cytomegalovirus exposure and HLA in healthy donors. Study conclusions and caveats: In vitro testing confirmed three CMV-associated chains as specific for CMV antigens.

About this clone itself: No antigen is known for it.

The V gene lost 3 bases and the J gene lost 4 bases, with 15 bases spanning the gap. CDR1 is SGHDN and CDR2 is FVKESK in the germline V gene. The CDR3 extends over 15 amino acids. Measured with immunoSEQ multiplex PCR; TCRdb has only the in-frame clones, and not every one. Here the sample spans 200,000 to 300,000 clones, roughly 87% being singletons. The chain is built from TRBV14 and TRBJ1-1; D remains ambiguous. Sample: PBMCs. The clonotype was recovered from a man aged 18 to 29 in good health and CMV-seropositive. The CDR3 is CASSHRVFGSTEAFF. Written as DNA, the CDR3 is TGTGCCAGCAGCCATAGGGTATTCGGCAGCACTGAAGCTTTCTTT.